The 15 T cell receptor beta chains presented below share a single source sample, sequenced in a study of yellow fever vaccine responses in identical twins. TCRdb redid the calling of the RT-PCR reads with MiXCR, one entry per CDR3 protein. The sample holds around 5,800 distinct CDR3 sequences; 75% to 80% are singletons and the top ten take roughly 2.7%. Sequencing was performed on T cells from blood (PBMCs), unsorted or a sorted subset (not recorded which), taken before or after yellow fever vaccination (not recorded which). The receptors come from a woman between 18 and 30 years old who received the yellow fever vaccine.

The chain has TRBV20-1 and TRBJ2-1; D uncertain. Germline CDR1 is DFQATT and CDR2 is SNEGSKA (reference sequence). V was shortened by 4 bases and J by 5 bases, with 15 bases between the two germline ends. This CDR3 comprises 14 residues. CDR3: CSATLQTIHNEQFF. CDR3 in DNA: TGCAGTGCTACCTTACAGACAATACACAATGAGCAGTTCTTC.

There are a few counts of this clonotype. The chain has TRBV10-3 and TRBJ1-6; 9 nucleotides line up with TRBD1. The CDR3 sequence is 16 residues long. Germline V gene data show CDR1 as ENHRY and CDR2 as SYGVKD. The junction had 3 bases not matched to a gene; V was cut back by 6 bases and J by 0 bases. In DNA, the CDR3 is TGTGCCATCAGCGGGACAGGGAGCTCCTATAATTCACCCCTCCACTTT. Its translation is CAISGTGSSYNSPLHF.

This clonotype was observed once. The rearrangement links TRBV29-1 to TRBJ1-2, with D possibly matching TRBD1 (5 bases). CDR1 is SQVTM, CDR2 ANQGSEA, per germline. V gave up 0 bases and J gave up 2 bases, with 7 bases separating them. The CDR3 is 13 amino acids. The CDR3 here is CSVEDRQNYGYTF. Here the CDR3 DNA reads TGCAGCGTTGAAGATCGACAGAACTATGGCTACACCTTC.

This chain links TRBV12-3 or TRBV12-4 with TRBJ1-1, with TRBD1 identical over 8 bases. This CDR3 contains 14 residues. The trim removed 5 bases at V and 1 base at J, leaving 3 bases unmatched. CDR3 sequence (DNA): TGTGCCAGCAGTCGGACAGGGAGGAACACTGAAGCTTTCTTT. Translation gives CASSRTGRNTEAFF.

CDR3 in amino acids: CASSWDSPNYGYTF. The CDR3 DNA reads as TGTGCCAGCAGCTGGGACAGCCCTAACTATGGCTACACCTTC. The gene calls are TRBV5-4 and TRBJ1-2; 7 bases fit TRBD1. This CDR3 region has 14 residues. Germline trimming cut 3 bases from V and 0 bases from J; bases unmatched to any gene: 2. In germline, CDR1 is SGHNT, CDR2 YYREEE (reference sequence).

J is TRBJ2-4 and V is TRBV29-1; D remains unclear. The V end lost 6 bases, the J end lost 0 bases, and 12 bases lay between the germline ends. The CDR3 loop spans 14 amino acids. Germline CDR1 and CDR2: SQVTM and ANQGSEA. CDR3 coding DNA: TGCAGCGTGTCGACACTCCTAGCCAAAAACATTCAGTACTTC. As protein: CSVSTLLAKNIQYF.

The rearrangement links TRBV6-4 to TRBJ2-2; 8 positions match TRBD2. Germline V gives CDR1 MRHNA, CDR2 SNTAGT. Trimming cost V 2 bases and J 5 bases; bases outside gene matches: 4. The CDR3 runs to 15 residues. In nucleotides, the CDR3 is TGTGCCAGCAGTGACGTCGGGGGGGATACCGGGGAGCTGTTTTTT. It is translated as CASSDVGGDTGELFF.

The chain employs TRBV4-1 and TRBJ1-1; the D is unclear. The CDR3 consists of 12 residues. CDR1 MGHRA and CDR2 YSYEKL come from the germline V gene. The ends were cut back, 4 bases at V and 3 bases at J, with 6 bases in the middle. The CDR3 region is CASSRRDTEAFF. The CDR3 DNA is TGCGCCAGCAGCCGGAGGGACACTGAAGCTTTCTTT.

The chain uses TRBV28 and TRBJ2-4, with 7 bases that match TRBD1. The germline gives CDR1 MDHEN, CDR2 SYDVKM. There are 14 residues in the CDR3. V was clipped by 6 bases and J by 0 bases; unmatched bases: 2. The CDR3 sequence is CASRQGQAKNIQYF. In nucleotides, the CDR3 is TGTGCCAGCAGACAGGGGCAAGCCAAAAACATTCAGTACTTC.

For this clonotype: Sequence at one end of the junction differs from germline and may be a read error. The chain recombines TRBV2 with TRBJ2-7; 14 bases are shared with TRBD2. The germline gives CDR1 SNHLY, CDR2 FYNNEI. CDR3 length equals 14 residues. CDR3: CASTGLAGGFEQHF. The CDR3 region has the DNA TGTGCCAGCACCGGACTAGCGGGAGGTTTCGAGCAGCACTTC.

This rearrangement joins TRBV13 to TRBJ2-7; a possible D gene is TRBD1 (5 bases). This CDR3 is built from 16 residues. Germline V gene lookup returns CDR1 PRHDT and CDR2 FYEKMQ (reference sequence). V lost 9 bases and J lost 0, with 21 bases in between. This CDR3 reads CASQPIPTANSYEQYF. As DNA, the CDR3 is TGTGCCAGTCAACCCATACCGACAGCGAACTCCTACGAGCAGTACTTC. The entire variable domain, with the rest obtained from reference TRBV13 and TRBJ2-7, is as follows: AAGVIQSPRHLIKEKRETATLKCYPIPRHDTVYWYQQGPGQDPQFLISFYEKMQSDKGSIPDRFSAQQFSDYHSELNMSSLELGDSALYFCASQPIPTANSYEQYFGPGTRLTVT.

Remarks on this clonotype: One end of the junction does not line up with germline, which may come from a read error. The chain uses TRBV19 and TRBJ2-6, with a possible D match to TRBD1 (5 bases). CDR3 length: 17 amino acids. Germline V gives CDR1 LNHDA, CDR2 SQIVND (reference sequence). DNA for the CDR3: TGTGCCAGTAGTATAGGGGCCCTCCGTACTGGGGCCAACGCCCTGACTTTC. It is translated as CASSIGALRTGANALTF. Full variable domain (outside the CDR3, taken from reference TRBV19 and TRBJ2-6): DGGITQSPKYLFRKEGQNVTLSCEQNLNHDAMYWYRQDPGQGLRLIYYSQIVNDFQKGDIAEGYSVSREKKESFPLTVTSAQKNPTAFYLCASSIGALRTGANALTFGAGSRLTVL.

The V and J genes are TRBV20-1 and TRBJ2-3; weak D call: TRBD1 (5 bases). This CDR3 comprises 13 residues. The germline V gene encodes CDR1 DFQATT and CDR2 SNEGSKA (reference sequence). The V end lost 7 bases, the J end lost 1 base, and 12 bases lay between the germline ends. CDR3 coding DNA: TGCAGTGATACGATGACAGGCACAGATACGCAGTATTTT. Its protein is CSDTMTGTDTQYF.

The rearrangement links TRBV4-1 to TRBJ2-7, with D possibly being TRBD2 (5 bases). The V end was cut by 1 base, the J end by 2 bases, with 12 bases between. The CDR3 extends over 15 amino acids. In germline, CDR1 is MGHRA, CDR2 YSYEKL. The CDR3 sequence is CASSQGPSRAYEQYV. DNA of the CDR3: TGCGCCAGCAGCCAAGGGCCTAGCCGAGCCTACGAGCAGTACGTC.

This chain's CDR3 is CASSQENGRVEQFF. The CDR3, as DNA: TGCGCCAGCAGCCAAGAGAACGGGAGGGTTGAGCAGTTCTTC. The chain employs TRBV4-1 and TRBJ2-1; TRBD2 aligns across 8 bases. The CDR3 sequence is 14 residues long. V trimming: 0 bases; J trimming: 9 bases; junction bases outside the gene matches: 4. The germline V gene has CDR1 MGHRA and CDR2 YSYEKL.